A selection of T cell receptor beta chains follows, all from one sample in a study of shared clonotypes between healthy human individuals. The repertoire was sequenced with immunoSEQ multiplex PCR; TCRdb's copy has only in-frame clones and lacks some. The data show about 580,000 clones, 95% to 98% seen once. The sequencing sample was made of naive CD8+ T cells sorted from blood. These receptors came from a man aged 25 to 45 in good health. The CDR3 runs from the conserved cysteine through the conserved F or W. A D gene is named only where the DNA matches it firmly. Size is stated for part of the rows, as once, few or many counts, or as a class when the clone is expanded.

clone size: -
V gene: TRBV29-1
D gene: -
J gene: TRBJ2-1
CDR3 protein: CSDGDNEQFF
CDR3 DNA: TGCAGCGACGGCGACAATGAGCAGTTCTTC

clone size: once
V gene: TRBV4-3
D gene: TRBD2
J gene: TRBJ2-7
CDR3 protein: CASSPRTSGPNYEQYF
CDR3 DNA: TGCGCCAGCAGCCCCCGGACTAGCGGGCCAAACTACGAGCAGTACTTC

clone size: -
V gene: TRBV6-6
D gene: -
J gene: TRBJ2-5
CDR3 protein: CASSYSSLETQYF
CDR3 DNA: TGTGCCAGCAGTTACTCGTCCTTGGAGACCCAGTACTTC

clone size: -
V gene: TRBV18
D gene: -
J gene: TRBJ2-1
CDR3 protein: CASSPGNEQFF
CDR3 DNA: TGTGCCAGCTCACCTGGGAATGAGCAGTTCTTC

clone size: -
V gene: TRBV27
D gene: TRBD2
J gene: TRBJ2-1
CDR3 protein: CASSLSGRSYNEQFF
CDR3 DNA: TGTGCCAGCAGTTTAAGCGGGAGGTCTTACAATGAGCAGTTCTTC

clone size: -
V gene: TRBV27
D gene: -
J gene: TRBJ1-4
CDR3 protein: CASGVVNEKLFF
CDR3 DNA: TGTGCCAGCGGGGTTGTTAATGAAAAACTGTTTTTT

clone size: -
V gene: TRBV27
D gene: -
J gene: TRBJ2-5
CDR3 protein: CASSFRGVPQETQYF
CDR3 DNA: TGTGCCAGCAGTTTCAGGGGGGTTCCCCAAGAGACCCAGTACTTC

clone size: -
V gene: TRBV7-9
D gene: -
J gene: TRBJ1-5
CDR3 protein: CASSLNQEPQHF
CDR3 DNA: TGTGCCAGCAGCTTAAATCAGGAGCCCCAGCATTTT

clone size: -
V gene: TRBV11-2
D gene: -
J gene: TRBJ2-7
CDR3 protein: CASSLEGTPYEQYF
CDR3 DNA: TGTGCCAGCAGCTTAGAGGGGACACCTTACGAGCAGTACTTC

clone size: -
V gene: TRBV27
D gene: -
J gene: TRBJ1-4
CDR3 protein: CASSPTRGANEKLFF
CDR3 DNA: TGTGCCAGCAGTCCGACCCGAGGAGCTAATGAAAAACTGTTTTTT

clone size: -
V gene: TRBV29-1
D gene: -
J gene: TRBJ2-7
CDR3 protein: CSVVEAGFGYEQYF
CDR3 DNA: TGCAGCGTTGTTGAGGCCGGGTTTGGATACGAGCAGTACTTC

clone size: -
V gene: TRBV6-6
D gene: -
J gene: TRBJ1-5
CDR3 protein: CASSYLRGPNQPQHF
CDR3 DNA: TGTGCCAGCAGTTACCTCAGGGGACCCAATCAGCCCCAGCATTTT

clone size: -
V gene: TRBV30
D gene: TRBD2
J gene: TRBJ2-7
CDR3 protein: CACDLAGAGEQYF
CDR3 DNA: TGTGCCTGCGATCTAGCGGGAGCTGGCGAGCAGTACTTC

clone size: -
V gene: TRBV4-1
D gene: TRBD2
J gene: TRBJ2-7
CDR3 protein: CASSHRLAGAYEQYF
CDR3 DNA: TGCGCCAGCAGCCACAGACTAGCGGGGGCCTACGAGCAGTACTTC

clone size: once
V gene: TRBV5-5
D gene: -
J gene: TRBJ2-1
CDR3 protein: CASSLETPVGDGYNEQFF
CDR3 DNA: TGTGCCAGCAGCTTGGAAACCCCGGTCGGGGATGGGTACAATGAGCAGTTCTTC

clone size: -
V gene: TRBV5-4
D gene: TRBD1
J gene: TRBJ2-3
CDR3 protein: CASSYLRDRGADTQYF
CDR3 DNA: TGTGCCAGCAGCTACCTCCGCGACAGGGGGGCAGATACGCAGTATTTT

clone size: -
V gene: TRBV5-1
D gene: TRBD2
J gene: TRBJ2-2
CDR3 protein: CASSFDLAGGDTGELFF
CDR3 DNA: TGCGCCAGCAGCTTTGATCTAGCGGGAGGGGACACCGGGGAGCTGTTTTTT

clone size: -
V gene: TRBV29-1
D gene: -
J gene: TRBJ2-3
CDR3 protein: CSVDLAELSTDTQYF
CDR3 DNA: TGCAGCGTTGATTTAGCGGAACTTAGCACAGATACGCAGTATTTT

clone size: -
V gene: TRBV7-2
D gene: TRBD2
J gene: TRBJ2-7
CDR3 protein: CASSLAILAGGEYEQYF
CDR3 DNA: TGTGCCAGCAGCTTAGCGATACTAGCGGGAGGCGAGTACGAGCAGTACTTC

clone size: -
V gene: TRBV7-8
D gene: -
J gene: TRBJ2-7
CDR3 protein: CASRTRKGGSYEQYF
CDR3 DNA: TGTGCCAGCAGAACCAGGAAAGGGGGCTCCTACGAGCAGTACTTC

clone size: -
V gene: TRBV12-5
D gene: -
J gene: TRBJ2-7
CDR3 protein: CASVSGVSSLSYEQYF
CDR3 DNA: TGTGCTAGTGTGTCGGGAGTATCCTCCCTCTCCTACGAGCAGTACTTC

clone size: -
V gene: TRBV5-1
D gene: -
J gene: TRBJ2-7
CDR3 protein: CASRWESSYEQYF
CDR3 DNA: TGCGCCAGCAGATGGGAAAGCTCCTACGAGCAGTACTTC

clone size: once
V gene: TRBV9
D gene: -
J gene: TRBJ1-1
CDR3 protein: CASTVKGGDTEAFF
CDR3 DNA: TGTGCCAGCACCGTTAAGGGGGGAGATACTGAAGCTTTCTTT

clone size: -
V gene: TRBV11-2
D gene: -
J gene: TRBJ2-7
CDR3 protein: CASSFSGTVYEQYF
CDR3 DNA: TGTGCCAGCAGCTTTAGCGGGACAGTTTACGAGCAGTACTTC

clone size: -
V gene: TRBV7-9
D gene: -
J gene: TRBJ2-7
CDR3 protein: CASSSSEQYF
CDR3 DNA: TGTGCCAGCAGTTCTTCCGAGCAGTACTTC

clone size: -
V gene: TRBV29-1
D gene: TRBD2
J gene: TRBJ2-1
CDR3 protein: CSVAGGRNEQFF
CDR3 DNA: TGCAGCGTTGCGGGAGGGCGTAATGAGCAGTTCTTC

clone size: -
V gene: TRBV4-2
D gene: TRBD2
J gene: TRBJ2-2
CDR3 protein: CASSQDGTSSNTGELFF
CDR3 DNA: TGTGCCAGCAGCCAAGACGGGACTAGCTCGAACACCGGGGAGCTGTTTTTT

clone size: -
V gene: TRBV7-2
D gene: TRBD1
J gene: TRBJ1-4
CDR3 protein: CASRQGWWGNEKLFF
CDR3 DNA: TGTGCCAGCAGACAGGGGTGGTGGGGTAATGAAAAACTGTTTTTT

clone size: -
V gene: TRBV7-6
D gene: -
J gene: TRBJ2-1
CDR3 protein: CASSASSYNEQFF
CDR3 DNA: TGTGCCAGCAGCGCGAGCTCCTACAATGAGCAGTTCTTC

clone size: -
V gene: TRBV7-6
D gene: TRBD1
J gene: TRBJ1-1
CDR3 protein: CASSYRTGGGGEAFF
CDR3 DNA: TGTGCCAGCAGCTACCGGACAGGGGGAGGTGGTGAAGCTTTCTTT

clone size: -
V gene: TRBV5-5
D gene: -
J gene: TRBJ2-7
CDR3 protein: CASSYIPSGDEQYF
CDR3 DNA: TGTGCCAGCAGCTATATTCCCTCGGGCGACGAGCAGTACTTC

clone size: -
V gene: TRBV18
D gene: -
J gene: TRBJ1-5
CDR3 protein: CASSRADNQPQHF
CDR3 DNA: TGTGCCAGCTCACGGGCGGATAATCAGCCCCAGCATTTT

clone size: -
V gene: TRBV6-1
D gene: -
J gene: TRBJ2-7
CDR3 protein: CASSIFLGYEQYF
CDR3 DNA: TGTGCCAGCAGTATCTTCTTGGGGTACGAGCAGTACTTC

clone size: -
V gene: TRBV27
D gene: -
J gene: TRBJ2-5
CDR3 protein: CASAEGYQETQYF
CDR3 DNA: TGTGCCAGCGCCGAGGGGTACCAAGAGACCCAGTACTTC

clone size: -
V gene: TRBV7-2
D gene: TRBD2
J gene: TRBJ2-1
CDR3 protein: CASSSPSSGSNFDEQFF
CDR3 DNA: TGTGCCAGCAGCTCCCCGTCTAGCGGGAGCAATTTCGATGAGCAGTTCTTC

clone size: -
V gene: TRBV14
D gene: -
J gene: TRBJ1-5
CDR3 protein: CASSRGGQGRQPQHF
CDR3 DNA: TGTGCCAGCAGCCGGGGGGGGCAGGGCAGGCAGCCCCAGCATTTT

clone size: -
V gene: TRBV7-3
D gene: -
J gene: TRBJ2-2
CDR3 protein: CASSSRGPTGELFF
CDR3 DNA: TGTGCCAGCAGCTCACGCGGACCTACCGGGGAGCTGTTTTTT

clone size: once
V gene: TRBV7-9
D gene: -
J gene: TRBJ2-2
CDR3 protein: CASSPLRGGNTGELFF
CDR3 DNA: TGTGCCAGCAGCCCCCTAAGGGGGGGGAACACCGGGGAGCTGTTTTTT

clone size: -
V gene: TRBV9
D gene: -
J gene: TRBJ2-7
CDR3 protein: CASGPLNEQYF
CDR3 DNA: TGTGCCAGCGGCCCCTTGAACGAGCAGTACTTC